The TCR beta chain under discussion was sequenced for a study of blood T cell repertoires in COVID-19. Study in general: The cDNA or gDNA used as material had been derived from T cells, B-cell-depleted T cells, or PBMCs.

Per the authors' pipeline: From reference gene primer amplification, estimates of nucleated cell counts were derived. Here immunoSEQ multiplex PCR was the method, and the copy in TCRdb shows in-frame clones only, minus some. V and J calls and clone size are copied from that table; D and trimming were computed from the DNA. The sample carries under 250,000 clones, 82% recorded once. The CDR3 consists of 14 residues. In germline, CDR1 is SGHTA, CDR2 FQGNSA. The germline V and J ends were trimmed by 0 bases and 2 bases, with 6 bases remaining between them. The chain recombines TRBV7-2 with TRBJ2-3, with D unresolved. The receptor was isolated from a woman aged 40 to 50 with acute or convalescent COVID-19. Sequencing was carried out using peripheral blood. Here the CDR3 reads CASSLAGSTDTQYF. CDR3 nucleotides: TGTGCCAGCAGCTTAGCCGGGTCCACAGATACGCAGTATTTT.